These 11 T cell receptor beta chains were sequenced from one sample in a study of cytomegalovirus exposure and HLA in healthy donors. Method: immunoSEQ multiplex PCR; TCRdb's copy keeps in-frame clones and lacks some. Of fewer than 250,000 clones in the sample, 70% to 90% were seen once. The sequencing sample was made of PBMCs. These receptors originate from a woman aged 18-29 years in good health and CMV-seronegative.

This clone was counted at least ten times. The chain recombines TRBV7-3 with TRBJ2-3, with 11 bases lining up with TRBD2. The CDR3 is 16 amino acids. CDR1 SGHTA and CDR2 FQGTGA come from the germline V gene. The trim removed 5 bases at V and 6 bases at J, leaving 10 bases unmatched. This CDR3 is CASSPLAGGARDTQYF. CDR3 DNA sequence: TGTGCCAGCAGCCCCCTAGCGGGAGGTGCGAGGGATACGCAGTATTTT.

The gene calls are TRBV5-1 and TRBJ2-5, with 7 bases aligning to TRBD2. The CDR3 runs to 14 residues. Losses at the gene ends were 4 bases for V and 4 bases for J; bases not matched to a gene: 7. Germline CDR1 and CDR2: SGHRS and YFSETQ. The CDR3, as DNA: TGCGCCAGCAGCCCGGGGAGGGGAGGAGAGACCCAGTACTTC. It specifies CASSPGRGGETQYF.

V is TRBV19 and J is TRBJ2-1, with 8 nucleotides matching TRBD1. This CDR3 contains 16 residues. Looked up from germline, CDR1 is LNHDA and CDR2 is SQIVND (reference sequence). Unmatched junction bases numbered 6, after V lost 5 bases and J lost 0 bases. The CDR3 sequence is CASSLNRGSSYNEQFF. In DNA, the CDR3 is TGTGCCAGTAGTCTTAACAGGGGGAGCTCCTACAATGAGCAGTTCTTC.

There are a few counts of this clone. The same CDR3 also results from other DNA sequences found in this sample. The chain couples TRBV2 to TRBJ2-2; D ambiguous. CDR1 is SNHLY, CDR2 FYNNEI, per germline. This CDR3 has 13 amino acids. V lost 4 bases, J lost 1 base, and 4 bases lay in between. The CDR3: CASSVENTGELFF. The CDR3 DNA reads TGTGCCAGCAGTGTCGAGAACACCGGGGAGCTGTTTTTT.

The gene calls are TRBV7-3 and TRBJ1-1; a possible D gene is TRBD1 (5 bases). Germline CDR1 SGHTA, CDR2 FQGTGA. This CDR3 has 15 amino acids. The ends were cut back, 1 base at V and 7 bases at J, with 16 bases in the middle. As DNA, the CDR3 is TGTGCCAGCAGCTTAAATCCGGGGCCGGACGGTGAAGCTTTCTTT. This sequence encodes CASSLNPGPDGEAFF.

The chain uses TRBV30 and TRBJ2-1; TRBD1 aligns across 8 bases. Germline trimming cut 3 bases from V and 10 bases from J; bases unmatched to any gene: 2. The CDR3 consists of 11 residues. Germline CDR1 is GTSNPN and CDR2 is SVGIG (reference sequence). The CDR3 loop is CAWSSGGEQFF. CDR3 DNA sequence: TGTGCCTGGAGCTCAGGGGGCGAGCAGTTCTTC.

The chain recombines TRBV30 with TRBJ2-5; TRBD1 agrees at 8 bases. This CDR3 region has 13 residues. V trimming: 8 bases; J trimming: 7 bases; junction bases outside the gene matches: 12. In germline, CDR1 is GTSNPN, CDR2 SVGIG (reference sequence). As DNA, the CDR3 is TGTGCCCTAAGACAGGGGTTGGTTCGGACCCAGTACTTC. This encodes CALRQGLVRTQYF. Combining the CDR3 with reference TRBV30 and TRBJ2-5 gives the whole variable domain SQTIHQWPATLVQPVGSPLSLECTVEGTSNPNLYWYRQAAGRGLQLLFYSVGIGQISSEVPQNLSASRPQDRQFILSSKKLLLSDSGFYLCALRQGLVRTQYFGPGTRLLVL.

V usage is TRBV4-1 and J usage is TRBJ1-5, with 7 bases that match TRBD1. Trimming took 4 bases from V and 7 from J; bases not matched to a gene: 10. This CDR3 is 15 amino acids long. Germline assignment: CDR1 MGHRA and CDR2 YSYEKL. The CDR3 loop reads CASSLRGQRLQPQHF. CDR3 DNA sequence: TGCGCCAGCAGCCTCCGGGGACAGAGACTGCAGCCCCAGCATTTT.

V and J are TRBV23-1 and TRBJ2-7, with 9 bases that match TRBD1. TRBV23-1 is an ORF, with its function uncertain. V trimming: 6 bases; J trimming: 7 bases; junction bases outside the gene matches: 10. CDR3 length: 14 residues. The chain's CDR3 is CASSQDRGSWEQYF. For the CDR3, the DNA is TGCGCCAGCAGCCAGGACAGGGGATCGTGGGAGCAGTACTTC.

This chain joins TRBV5-1 and TRBJ2-7; TRBD2 aligns across 8 bases. Germline V gene data show CDR1 as SGHRS and CDR2 as YFSETQ. The CDR3 spans 14 residues. Losses at the gene ends were 6 bases for V and 5 bases for J; bases not matched to a gene: 10. The CDR3 sequence is CASNAGTRGHEQYF. CDR3 nucleotide sequence: TGCGCCAGCAACGCCGGGACTAGGGGCCACGAGCAGTACTTC.

V gene TRBV11-2 combines with J gene TRBJ1-2, with D perhaps matching TRBD1 (5 bases). Germline V gene sequence: CDR1 SGHAT, CDR2 FQNNGV. The CDR3 loop spans 13 amino acids. Trimming took 2 bases from V and 8 from J, leaving 12 bases between them. The CDR3: CASSLNPGEGYTF. CDR3 nucleotide sequence: TGTGCCAGCAGCTTAAATCCGGGGGAAGGCTACACCTTC.